This TCR beta chain was documented in a study of cytomegalovirus exposure and HLA in healthy donors. With 60 Vbeta and 13 Jbeta primers, the PCR was carried out. Libraries were prepared by immunoSEQ multiplex PCR; TCRdb keeps only in-frame clonotypes and omits some of them. The sample has over 40,000 clones; the top ten hold 6.2%. Germline trimming cut 1 base from V and 3 bases from J; bases unmatched to any gene: 7. The CDR3 runs 17 residues. Looked up from germline, CDR1 is SEHNR and CDR2 is FQNEAQ (reference sequence). J is TRBJ2-1 and V is TRBV7-9; 9 bases are shared with TRBD1. This receptor was taken from a man younger than 45 in good health and CMV-seronegative. The sample was PBMCs. CDR3 region: CASSLGPLGQGYNEQFF. The CDR3 DNA reads as TGTGCCAGCAGCTTAGGGCCCTTGGGACAGGGCTACAATGAGCAGTTCTTC. Supplemented by reference TRBV7-9 and TRBJ2-1, the full variable domain reads DTGVSQNPRHKITKRGQNVTFRCDPISEHNRLYWYRQTLGQGPEFLTYFQNEAQLEKSRLLSDRFSAERPKGSFSTLEIQRTEQGDSAMYLCASSLGPLGQGYNEQFFGPGTRLTVL.